The 19 T cell receptor beta chains below all came from one sample that was sequenced in a study of OX40 agonist ivuxolimab in advanced cancers. Profiling relied on immunoSEQ multiplex PCR, and the TCRdb table lists in-frame clones only, not all of them. The sample consists of 70,000 or so clones, around 90% of them appearing once. The sample was CD4+ or CD8+ T cells sorted from blood, taken in a trial of the OX40 agonist ivuxolimab. The receptors stem from an adult with an advanced solid tumor such as melanoma, head and neck, liver or kidney cancer.

The rearrangement links TRBV7-2 to TRBJ2-4; D perhaps matches TRBD1 (6 bases). V lost 3 bases and J lost 0, with 6 bases in between. The CDR3 sequence is 14 residues long. The germline V gene encodes CDR1 SGHTA and CDR2 FQGNSA. The CDR3 spells CASSLTGAKNIQYF. The CDR3 region has the DNA TGTGCCAGCAGCTTGACAGGAGCCAAAAACATTCAGTACTTC. The variable domain in full, completed from reference TRBV7-2 and TRBJ2-4, reads GAGVSQSPSNKVTEKGKDVELRCDPISGHTALYWYRQSLGQGLEFLIYFQGNSAPDKSGLPSDRFSAERTGGSVSTLTIQRTQQEDSAVYLCASSLTGAKNIQYFGAGTRLSVL.

The DNA for the CDR3 is TGTGCCATCAAGGAGCGAGGGAGGCAGGGGGCAACTAGCGGGGACAATGAGCAGTTCTTC. Its protein is CAIKERGRQGATSGDNEQFF. V usage is TRBV10-3 and J usage is TRBJ2-1, with TRBD2 identical over 10 bases. The germline V gene has CDR1 ENHRY and CDR2 SYGVKD. Trimming cost V 7 bases and J 5 bases; bases outside gene matches: 23. This CDR3 spans 20 amino acids.

V is TRBV10-2 and J is TRBJ2-7; 10 bases agree with TRBD1. The CDR3 contains 13 residues. Germline trimming cut 7 bases from V and 3 bases from J; bases unmatched to any gene: 3. From germline, CDR1 is WSHSY and CDR2 SAAADI. The CDR3 nucleotides read TGCGCCAGCACCTGGGACAGGGGCTACGAGCAGTACTTC. Protein sequence: CASTWDRGYEQYF.

J is TRBJ2-1 and V is TRBV2, with D perhaps matching TRBD2 (6 bases). There are 11 residues in the CDR3. The V gene's germline CDR1 is SNHLY and CDR2 FYNNEI. The V end lost 6 bases, the J end lost 11 bases, and 11 bases lay between the germline ends. The CDR3 DNA reads as TGTGCCAGCAGAGTGGAGGGGCAGCAGTTCTTC. Translated: CASRVEGQQFF. The full variable domain, rest sourced from reference TRBV2 and TRBJ2-1, is EPEVTQTPSHQVTQMGQEVILRCVPISNHLYFYWYRQILGQKVEFLVSFYNNEISEKSEIFDDQFSVERPDGSNFTLKIRSTKLEDSAMYFCASRVEGQQFFGPGTRLTVL.

The V and J genes are TRBV5-1 and TRBJ2-5, with 9 bases identical to TRBD1. V lost 0 bases to trimming and J lost 1 base; unmatched junction nucleotides: 4. The germline CDR1 and CDR2 sequences are SGHRS and YFSETQ. The CDR3 has 16 amino acids. The CDR3 coding sequence is TGCGCCAGCAGCTTGGTCGACAGGGGGATCCAAGAGACCCAGTACTTC. Its translation is CASSLVDRGIQETQYF.

DNA for the CDR3: TGTGCCAGTAGTATAGCTCAGGGGCTGGGGGGGACCCAGTACTTC. This translates into CASSIAQGLGGTQYF. This chain connects TRBV19 to TRBJ2-5; D is perhaps TRBD1 or TRBD2 (6 bases each). Trimming shortened V by 1 base and J by 7 bases, and 16 bases separated the two germline ends. The CDR3 length is 15 residues. In germline, CDR1 is LNHDA, CDR2 SQIVND (reference sequence).

The V gene is TRBV7-9, the J gene TRBJ2-7; 14 bases align to TRBD2. V shed 6 bases and J 5 bases; nucleotides not matched to a gene: 15. CDR1 SEHNR and CDR2 FQNEAQ come from the germline V gene (reference sequence). The CDR3 spans 18 residues. In nucleotides, the CDR3 is TGTGCCAGCAGTCCTGGACTAGCGGGAGGACGCTCTTGGGACGAGCAGTACTTC. Translation: CASSPGLAGGRSWDEQYF.

Turning to this clone: At one end the junction does not follow the germline gene, possibly because of a read error. CDR3 sequence (DNA): TGTGCCAGCAGCATAACAGCTAATTATGGCTACACCTTC. It codes for CASSITANYGYTF. This chain joins TRBV5-4 and TRBJ1-2; D is unclear. There are 13 residues in the CDR3. From germline, CDR1 is SGHNT and CDR2 YYREEE (reference sequence).

This chain links TRBV5-6 with TRBJ2-7; TRBD2 matches at 9 bases. Germline CDR1 and CDR2: SGHDT and YYEEEE. This CDR3 has 17 residues. The V and J ends lost 4 bases and 3 bases, in that order; junction bases with no gene match: 14. The CDR3 sequence is CASSPGLGASGIYEQYF. As DNA, the CDR3 is TGTGCCAGCAGCCCCGGCCTAGGGGCTAGCGGGATCTACGAGCAGTACTTC.

The rearrangement uses TRBV2 and TRBJ2-3, with 14 bases matching TRBD2. J gave up 2 bases and V 6 bases, and 4 bases lay outside the gene matches. Germline V gene data show CDR1 as SNHLY and CDR2 as FYNNEI. CDR3 length equals 16 residues. The CDR3 reads CASRRGLAGATDTQYF. The CDR3 DNA reads TGTGCCAGCAGGAGGGGACTAGCGGGGGCCACAGATACGCAGTATTTT.

This clone was picked up one time. This chain joins TRBV5-1 and TRBJ1-1; unclear D gene. The ends were cut back, 0 bases at V and 4 bases at J, with 7 bases in the middle. This CDR3 has 13 residues. CDR1 SGHRS and CDR2 YFSETQ come from the germline V gene. Written as DNA, the CDR3 is TGCGCCAGCAGCTTGGGCGGTAGCACTGAAGCTTTCTTT. Translation gives CASSLGGSTEAFF. Complete variable domain (other parts from reference TRBV5-1 and TRBJ1-1): KAGVTQTPRYLIKTRGQQVTLSCSPISGHRSVSWYQQTPGQGLQFLFEYFSETQRNKGNFPGRFSGRQFSNSRSEMNVSTLELGDSALYLCASSLGGSTEAFFGQGTRLTVV.

The gene calls are TRBV10-3 and TRBJ2-1; 10 bases match TRBD2. The length of the CDR3 is 14 residues. V lost 6 bases to trimming and J lost 9 bases; unmatched junction nucleotides: 8. CDR1 ENHRY and CDR2 SYGVKD come from the germline V gene. CDR3 bases: TGTGCCATCAGCTCACTAGCGGGGTCCGGTGAGCAGTTCTTC. It codes for CAISSLAGSGEQFF.

This clone has a count of ten or more. This chain uses TRBV7-8 with TRBJ1-5, with 7 nucleotides matching TRBD1. The CDR3 runs 16 residues. Germline V CDR1 and CDR2: SGHVS, FQNEAQ. V lost 3 bases and J lost 0; bases outside the gene matches: 5. The CDR3 loop is CASSFDRVNSNQPQHF. The CDR3 region has the DNA TGTGCCAGCAGCTTCGACAGGGTGAATAGCAATCAGCCCCAGCATTTT.

This chain joins TRBV30 and TRBJ1-5; TRBD1 matches at 9 bases. Trimming at V came to 2 bases and at J to 5 bases, leaving 10 bases not matched to a gene. The CDR3 runs to 16 residues. Germline V gene data show CDR1 as GTSNPN and CDR2 as SVGIG (reference sequence). In DNA form, the CDR3 reads TGTGCCTGGAGTACCTCGATCGACAGGGGGGATCAGCCCCAGCATTTT. It encodes CAWSTSIDRGDQPQHF.

The chain uses TRBV27 and TRBJ1-2, with D possibly matching TRBD1 (6 bases). Germline V gene lookup returns CDR1 MNHEY and CDR2 SMNVEV (reference sequence). V lost 6 bases, J lost 9 bases, and 11 bases lay in between. There are 11 residues in the CDR3. The CDR3 loop is CASRGTGSYTF. The CDR3 DNA follows: TGTGCCAGCAGGGGTACAGGGAGCTACACCTTC.

This sequence joins TRBV5-1 and TRBJ2-5; TRBD1 aligns across 11 bases. J gave up 4 bases and V 0 bases, and 2 bases lay outside the gene matches. CDR1 and CDR2 from the germline V gene are SGHRS and YFSETQ. CDR3 size: 15 residues. CDR3: CASSLAGQGGETQYF. CDR3 bases: TGCGCCAGCAGCTTGGCGGGACAGGGGGGAGAGACCCAGTACTTC. The variable domain in full, with the rest retrieved from reference TRBV5-1 and TRBJ2-5, is KAGVTQTPRYLIKTRGQQVTLSCSPISGHRSVSWYQQTPGQGLQFLFEYFSETQRNKGNFPGRFSGRQFSNSRSEMNVSTLELGDSALYLCASSLAGQGGETQYFGPGTRLLVL.

The chain employs TRBV5-1 and TRBJ1-5; unclear D gene. Germline V gene data show CDR1 as SGHRS and CDR2 as YFSETQ. Between the trimmed V and J ends, which lost 1 base and 2 bases, there was a span of 10 bases. The CDR3 is 15 amino acids. DNA for the CDR3: TGCGCCAGCAGCTTGAACGGGGATGGCAATCAGCCCCAGCATTTT. This translates into CASSLNGDGNQPQHF.

The chain uses TRBV2 and TRBJ2-4; D perhaps matches TRBD2 (6 bases). The V end was cut by 6 bases, the J end by 8 bases, with 20 bases between. The germline CDR1 and CDR2 sequences are SNHLY and FYNNEI. CDR3 length: 15 residues. The CDR3 loop is CASSGGGVGGHIQYF. CDR3 DNA sequence: TGTGCCAGCAGCGGCGGAGGGGTGGGAGGCCACATTCAGTACTTC.

V is TRBV18 and J is TRBJ1-5; D might be TRBD1 (5 bases). Per the germline V gene, CDR1 is KGHSH and CDR2 is LQKENI. The CDR3 covers 13 residues. Trimming stripped 4 bases from V and 5 bases from J, with 9 bases between. CDR3 bases: TGTGCCAGCTCACAGGGGAGTGATCAGCCCCAGCATTTT. It is translated as CASSQGSDQPQHF.